A selection of T cell receptor beta chains follows, all from one sample in a study of PD-1 blockade in mismatch repair-deficient tumors. The data were produced by immunoSEQ multiplex PCR, yet TCRdb's version contains in-frame clones alone and is incomplete. The sample lists 40,000 to 60,000 clones; more than 65% were seen once. Source: PBMCs, taken before pembrolizumab treatment. These receptors were taken from an adult with mismatch repair-deficient cancer. The CDR3 runs from the conserved cysteine through the conserved F or W. A D gene is named only where the DNA matches it firmly. Clone size is given for some rows only: seen once, a few or many times, or a class if the clone is expanded.

j_call d_call cdr3_length v_call clone_size cdr3_nt cdr3_aa
TRBJ2-2 - 14 TRBV6-6 once TGTGCCAGCAGTACAGGGTATAGTGCCGGGGAGCTGTTTTTT CASSTGYSAGELFF
TRBJ1-5 - 13 TRBV5-1 - TGCGCCAGCAGCTTGAATAGCAATCAGCCCCAGCATTTT CASSLNSNQPQHF
TRBJ2-1 TRBD2 16 TRBV10-3 - TGTGCCATCAGTGAAGCGGCTAGCGGGAACTACAATGAGCAGTTCTTC CAISEAASGNYNEQFF
TRBJ2-3 - 13 TRBV9 - TGTGCCAGCAGCGCCTGGACATCAGATACGCAGTATTTT CASSAWTSDTQYF
TRBJ1-1 TRBD1 17 TRBV4-2 - TGTGCCAGCAGCCAAGATGTGACGACAAGGGGAAGGGGGCAAGCTTTCTTT CASSQDVTTRGRGQAFF
TRBJ2-2 TRBD2 15 TRBV7-7 - TGTGCTAGCAGCCAAGGGACTAGCTGGGCCGGGGAGCTGTTTTTT CASSQGTSWAGELFF
TRBJ2-7 - 14 TRBV10-3 - TGTGCCATCAGTGAGTCTCCCAGCGTATACGAGCAGTACTTC CAISESPSVYEQYF
TRBJ2-1 TRBD1 14 TRBV5-8 - TGTGCCAGCAGCTTGGGACAGGGAGTCGGTGAGCAGTTCTTC CASSLGQGVGEQFF
TRBJ2-5 TRBD2 17 TRBV5-4 - TGTGCCAGCAGCTTTTTTCTAGCGGGAGTGGTGGGGGAGACCCAGTACTTC CASSFFLAGVVGETQYF
TRBJ2-1 - 16 TRBV7-8 - TGTGCCAGCAGCTCCCCCGAGGGGGGCTCCTACAATGAGCAGTTCTTC CASSSPEGGSYNEQFF
TRBJ1-1 - 14 TRBV4-3 - TGCGCCAGCAGCCAAGCAACAGGGTACACTGAAGCTTTCTTT CASSQATGYTEAFF
TRBJ2-7 - 13 TRBV14 few TGTGCCAGCAGCCGCAATATACGTCTCGAGCAGTACTTC CASSRNIRLEQYF
TRBJ2-3 TRBD1 15 TRBV5-4 - TGTGCCAGCAGCGCCCCGACAGGGTCCATAGATACGCAGTATTTT CASSAPTGSIDTQYF
TRBJ2-3 TRBD2 16 TRBV9 - TGTGCCAGCAGCGGGAGAGCGGGAGGGGAGGGGAATACGCAGTATTTT CASSGRAGGEGNTQYF
TRBJ1-1 TRBD1 11 TRBV2 - TGTGCCAGCCGACAGGGGATTGAAGCTTTCTTT CASRQGIEAFF
TRBJ1-4 - 13 TRBV28 - TGTGCCAGCAGGAAAGGACCAGAGGAAAAACTGTTTTTT CASRKGPEEKLFF
TRBJ2-1 TRBD2 17 TRBV13 - TGTGCCAGCAGCACACGGACTAGCGGGGCCTCCCACAATGAGCAGTTCTTC CASSTRTSGASHNEQFF
TRBJ2-1 TRBD2 18 TRBV7-2 - TGTGCCAGCAGCTTAGCGGAGTTAGCGGGATCATCCTACAATGAGCAGTTCTTC CASSLAELAGSSYNEQFF
TRBJ2-7 - 14 TRBV27 - TGTGCCAGCAGTCGAATTGGAAGCTCCTACGAGCAGTACTTC CASSRIGSSYEQYF
TRBJ1-1 - 13 TRBV6-4 once TGTGCCACTAGCATAGGGGTTGGCACTGAAGCTTTCTTT CATSIGVGTEAFF
TRBJ1-1 - 12 TRBV29-1 - TGCAGCGTTGATCGGGGGCGCGCTGAAGCTTTCTTT CSVDRGRAEAFF
TRBJ2-1 TRBD2 15 TRBV6-5 - TGTGCCAGCAGTTCCCCCGGGACTAGCGTCAGTGAGCAGTTCTTC CASSSPGTSVSEQFF
TRBJ1-5 - 13 TRBV19 - TGTGCCACCCTCGGACAACTGAATCAGCCCCAGCATTTT CATLGQLNQPQHF
TRBJ1-3 TRBD1 15 TRBV5-1 - TGCGCCAGCAGCATAGATACAGGGGCTGGAAACACCATATATTTT CASSIDTGAGNTIYF
TRBJ2-1 TRBD2 16 TRBV4-1 - TGCGCCAGCAGCCAAGGGGCAGCGGGAGTACTCAATGAGCAGTTCTTC CASSQGAAGVLNEQFF
TRBJ2-2 TRBD2 15 TRBV27 - TGTGCCAGCATTCTTCGGTGGGAGGGTTCCGGGGAGCTGTTTTTT CASILRWEGSGELFF
TRBJ2-7 TRBD2 15 TRBV7-2 - TGTGCCAGCAGCTTATCGGGAGGGCCATCCTACGAGCAGTACTTC CASSLSGGPSYEQYF
TRBJ1-1 - 13 TRBV7-9 - TGTGCCAGCAGCTTCAGCAGGGACACTGAAGCTTTCTTT CASSFSRDTEAFF
TRBJ2-1 - 14 TRBV7-6 - TGTGCCAGCAGCTTAATGTTGGGGGGCAATGAGCAGTTCTTC CASSLMLGGNEQFF
TRBJ2-2 TRBD2 17 TRBV19 once TGTGCCAGTAGTATAGGTCCTAGCGGGGCCGGAACCGGGGAGCTGTTTTTT CASSIGPSGAGTGELFF
TRBJ2-7 - 13 TRBV6-1 - TGTGCCAGCAGTGCCGATGGGACCCTGATGCAGTACTTC CASSADGTLMQYF
TRBJ2-5 - 13 TRBV4-1 - TGCGCCAGCAGCCAAGATAAGTTAGAGACCCAGTACTTC CASSQDKLETQYF
TRBJ2-1 TRBD2 18 TRBV11-2 - TGTGCCAGCAGCTTAGGTGGGGGCAGCGGGGGATCCTACAATGAGCAGTTCTTC CASSLGGGSGGSYNEQFF
TRBJ1-4 TRBD1 16 TRBV6-1 few TGTGCCAGCAGTGAAGCGCAGGGGGCAGCTAATGAAAAACTGTTTTTT CASSEAQGAANEKLFF
TRBJ2-1 - 14 TRBV9 - TGTGCCAGCAGCGTAGAAACAACCTACAATGAGCAGTTCTTC CASSVETTYNEQFF
TRBJ1-5 - 19 TRBV4-2 - TGTGCCAGCAGCCAAGATATGGGTGACACTCTTAGTTACAATCAGCCCCAGCATTTT CASSQDMGDTLSYNQPQHF
TRBJ2-7 TRBD1 14 TRBV6-5 - TGTGCCAGCAGCCCACGGACAGGAGCCTACGAGCAGTACTTC CASSPRTGAYEQYF
TRBJ1-1 - 13 TRBV29-1 - TGCAGCGTAATCAGGGAGTTGAACACTGAAGCTTTCTTT CSVIRELNTEAFF
TRBJ2-1 - 13 TRBV4-1 few TGCGCCAGCAGCCAAGAGGTAGTTTTTGAGCAGTTCTTC CASSQEVVFEQFF
TRBJ1-1 - 14 TRBV2 - TGTGCCAGCTCTGACTCCGATAGGAACACTGAAGCTTTCTTT CASSDSDRNTEAFF
TRBJ2-1 - 14 TRBV7-3 - TGTGCCAGCAGCTTAAGACGGGAGTTCAATGAGCAGTTCTTC CASSLRREFNEQFF
TRBJ2-7 TRBD1 15 TRBV6-6 - TGTGCCAGCAGTTACCCAGGACAGGGGATCGACGAGCAGTACTTC CASSYPGQGIDEQYF
TRBJ2-2 TRBD2 16 TRBV7-3 few TGTGCCAGCAGCTCCGATAGCGGGACCCACTCCGGGGAGCTGTTTTTT CASSSDSGTHSGELFF
TRBJ2-5 - 11 TRBV29-1 - TGCAGCGTTGTGGGTGGGGAGACCCAGTACTTC CSVVGGETQYF
TRBJ1-2 - 13 TRBV5-6 few TGTGCCAGCAGCCCTGACACGGACTATGGCTACACCTTC CASSPDTDYGYTF
TRBJ1-5 TRBD1 14 TRBV5-3 - TGTGCCAGAAGCTTTGACAGGGGGTCCCAGCCCCAGCATTTT CARSFDRGSQPQHF
TRBJ2-7 - 12 TRBV12-5 - TGTGCTAGTGGTTTGGGGGCCTACGAGCAGTACTTC CASGLGAYEQYF
TRBJ1-2 - 14 TRBV7-2 - TGTGCCAGCAGCCAGGACGGAAATGGGTATGGCTACACCTTC CASSQDGNGYGYTF
TRBJ1-1 TRBD1 13 TRBV29-1 - TGCAGCGTTGAAGATCCCGGACAGGGGGGCGCTTTCTTT CSVEDPGQGGAFF
TRBJ2-7 - 13 TRBV5-1 few TGCGCCAGCAGCCCAGAAGGGATCTACGAGCAGTACTTC CASSPEGIYEQYF
TRBJ1-5 - 15 TRBV6-6 - TGTGCCAGCAATCCTCCAGGGGACCGGAATCAGCCCCAGCATTTT CASNPPGDRNQPQHF
TRBJ2-5 TRBD2 17 TRBV11-2 - TGTGCCAGCAGCCGTGGACTAGCGGGGTGGTCCCAAGAGACCCAGTACTTC CASSRGLAGWSQETQYF
TRBJ2-1 - 11 TRBV7-2 - TGTGCCAGCAGCTTAGCAAGGGTGCAGTTCTTC CASSLARVQFF
TRBJ2-7 - 13 TRBV7-9 - TGTGCCGGCGCCGGTCCCGCCTCCTACGAGCAGTACTTC CAGAGPASYEQYF
TRBJ1-4 TRBD1 14 TRBV29-1 - TGCAGCGTTGAGGGACAGCCGTTCGGGGAAAAACTGTTTTTT CSVEGQPFGEKLFF
TRBJ2-7 - 13 TRBV6-1 - TGTGCCAGCGGGCCAACCGAGGCCTACGAGCAGTACTTC CASGPTEAYEQYF
TRBJ1-1 - 12 TRBV30 - TGTGCCTGGAGTTCGGCGAACACTGAAGCTTTCTTT CAWSSANTEAFF
TRBJ2-7 - 14 TRBV5-4 - TGTGCCAGCAGCTTGAGAGTACTATTTCACGAGCAGTACTTC CASSLRVLFHEQYF